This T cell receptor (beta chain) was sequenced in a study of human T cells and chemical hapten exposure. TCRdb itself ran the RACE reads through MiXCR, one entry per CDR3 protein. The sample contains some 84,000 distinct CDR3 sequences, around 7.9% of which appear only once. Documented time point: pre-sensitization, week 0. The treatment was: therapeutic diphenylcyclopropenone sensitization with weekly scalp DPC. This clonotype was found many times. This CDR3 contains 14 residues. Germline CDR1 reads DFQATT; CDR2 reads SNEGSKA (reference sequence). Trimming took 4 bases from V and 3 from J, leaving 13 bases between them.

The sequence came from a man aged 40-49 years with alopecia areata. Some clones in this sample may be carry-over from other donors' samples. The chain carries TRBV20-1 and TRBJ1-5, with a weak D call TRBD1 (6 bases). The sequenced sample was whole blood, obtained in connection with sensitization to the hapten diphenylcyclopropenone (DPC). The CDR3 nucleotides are TGCAGTGCTAACCCAGGGGCTCTCAATCAGCCCCAGCATTTT. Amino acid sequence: CSANPGALNQPQHF.